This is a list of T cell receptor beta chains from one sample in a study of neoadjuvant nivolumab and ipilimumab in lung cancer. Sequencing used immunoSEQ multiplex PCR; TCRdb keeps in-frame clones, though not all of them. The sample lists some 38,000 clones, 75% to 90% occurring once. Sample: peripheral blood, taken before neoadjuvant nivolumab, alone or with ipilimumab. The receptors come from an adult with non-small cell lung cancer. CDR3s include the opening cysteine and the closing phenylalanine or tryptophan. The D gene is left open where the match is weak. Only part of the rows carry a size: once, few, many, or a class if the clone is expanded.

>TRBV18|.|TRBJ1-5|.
TGTGCCAGCTCGGAAAGTTATAGCAATCAGCCCCAGCATTTT
CASSESYSNQPQHF
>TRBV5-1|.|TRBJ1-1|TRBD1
TGCGCCAGCAGCCCCTCGGTAGGGGGCTCGGGCACTGAAGCTTTCTTT
CASSPSVGGSGTEAFF
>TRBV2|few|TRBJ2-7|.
TGTGCCAGCAGTGAAGGCGAAGAACAGGGGGGGAGCGAGCAGTACTTC
CASSEGEEQGGSEQYF
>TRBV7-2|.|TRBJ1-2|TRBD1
TGTGCCAGCAGCTTAGGCAACAGGGGTGATGGCTACACCTTC
CASSLGNRGDGYTF
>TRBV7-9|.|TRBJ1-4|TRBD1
TGTGCCAGCAGCCCTTACAGGGGACCGAATGAAAAACTGTTTTTT
CASSPYRGPNEKLFF
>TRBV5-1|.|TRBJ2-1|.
TGCGCCAGCAGATTGGTACAAAAGGAGTGGTTCTTC
CASRLVQKEWFF
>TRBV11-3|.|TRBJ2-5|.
TGTGCCAGCAGCGGGGGGCGGCGGGAGACCCAGTACTTC
CASSGGRRETQYF
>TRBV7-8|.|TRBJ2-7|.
TGTGCCTCCGGGGCAGGGGACTTCTACGAGCAGTACTTC
CASGAGDFYEQYF
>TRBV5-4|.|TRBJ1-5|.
TGTGCCAGCCCTCCGACAAACAATCAGCCCCAGCATTTT
CASPPTNNQPQHF
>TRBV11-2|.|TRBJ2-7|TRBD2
TGTGCCAGCAGCTTAGATCTCAGCGGGAGCTCCTACGAGCAGTACTTC
CASSLDLSGSSYEQYF
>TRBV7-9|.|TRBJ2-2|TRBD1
TGTGCCAGCAAAGAGGCAGGGGGCTACACCGGGGAGCTGTTTTTT
CASKEAGGYTGELFF
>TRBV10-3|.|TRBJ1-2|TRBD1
TGTGCCATCAGGGCTCAGGGGGAAGACTATGGCTACACCTTC
CAIRAQGEDYGYTF
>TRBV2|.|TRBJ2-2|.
TGTGCCAGCAGGGGGGGACAGACGAACACCGGGGAGCTGTTTTTT
CASRGGQTNTGELFF
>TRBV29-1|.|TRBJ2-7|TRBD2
TGCAGCGTCCGGGACTACTACGAGCAGTACTTC
CSVRDYYEQYF
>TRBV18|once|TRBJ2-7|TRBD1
TGTGCCAGCAGCGGGACAGGGTCCCCCTACGAGCAGTACTTC
CASSGTGSPYEQYF
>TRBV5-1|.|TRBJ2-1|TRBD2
TGCGCCAGCAGCTTGGAACCGACTAGCGGGAGCTACAATGAGCAGTTCTTC
CASSLEPTSGSYNEQFF
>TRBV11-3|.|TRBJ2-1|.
TGTGCCAGCAGCTCAACCAGGAATGAGCAGTTCTTC
CASSSTRNEQFF
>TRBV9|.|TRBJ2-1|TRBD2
TGTGCCAGCAGCGTAGGAGGGGGGGGACTAGCGCCCAATGAGCAGTTCTTC
CASSVGGGGLAPNEQFF
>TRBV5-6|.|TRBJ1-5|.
TGTGCCAGCAGCTTGTGGGCAGATTATAGCAATCAGCCCCAGCATTTT
CASSLWADYSNQPQHF
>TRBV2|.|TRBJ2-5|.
TGTGCCAGCAGTGAAGCTAGCGAAGAGACCCAGTACTTC
CASSEASEETQYF
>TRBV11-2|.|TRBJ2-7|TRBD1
TGTGCCAGCAGCGACAACAGGGGACGTGGATACGAGCAGTACTTC
CASSDNRGRGYEQYF
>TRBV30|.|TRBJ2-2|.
TGTGCCTGGAGGCCCATCGGAGGGCCGATTGTCGGGGAGCTGTTTTTT
CAWRPIGGPIVGELFF
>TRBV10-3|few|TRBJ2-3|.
TGTGCCATCAGTGAAGTGGATACGCAGTATTTT
CAISEVDTQYF
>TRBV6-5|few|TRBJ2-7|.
TGTGCCAGCAGCACACTGTCCTACGAGCAGTACTTC
CASSTLSYEQYF
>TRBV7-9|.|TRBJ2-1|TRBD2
TGTGCCAGCAGCTTAGGACTAGCGGGTTCAAGCTCCTACAATGAGCAGTTCTTC
CASSLGLAGSSSYNEQFF
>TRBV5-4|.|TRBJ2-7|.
TGTGCCAGCAGCTTGTGGCAGGGTTTTGACGAGCAGTACTTC
CASSLWQGFDEQYF
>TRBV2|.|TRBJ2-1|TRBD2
TGTGCCAGCAGACGCTTTACTAGCGGGAGGAAGAGCTCCTACAATGAGCAGTTCTTC
CASRRFTSGRKSSYNEQFF
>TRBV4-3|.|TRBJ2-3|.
TGCGCCAGCAGCCGCTACCCGGAAGGGAGCTCCCATACGCAGTATTTT
CASSRYPEGSSHTQYF
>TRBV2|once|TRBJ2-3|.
TGTGCCAGCATTGACGGAACAGATACGCAGTATTTT
CASIDGTDTQYF